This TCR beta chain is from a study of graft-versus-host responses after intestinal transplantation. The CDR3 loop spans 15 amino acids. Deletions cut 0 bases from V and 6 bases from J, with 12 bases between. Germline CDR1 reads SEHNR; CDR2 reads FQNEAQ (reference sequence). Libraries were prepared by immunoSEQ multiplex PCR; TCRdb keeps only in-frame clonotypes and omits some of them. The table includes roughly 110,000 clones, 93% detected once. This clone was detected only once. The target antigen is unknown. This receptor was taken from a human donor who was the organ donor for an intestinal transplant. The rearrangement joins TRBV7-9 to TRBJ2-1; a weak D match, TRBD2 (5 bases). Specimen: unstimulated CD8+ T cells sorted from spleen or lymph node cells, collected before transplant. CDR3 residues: CASSLALLGTNEQFF. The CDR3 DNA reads TGTGCCAGCAGCTTAGCGTTACTAGGAACCAATGAGCAGTTCTTC.